These 13 T cell receptor beta chains originate from one sample sequenced in a study of early T cells in non-severe SARS-CoV-2 infection. TCRdb processed the 5' RACE reads anew with MiXCR; each CDR3 protein has one entry. Among around 67,000 distinct CDR3 sequences, 10% to 15% were seen once, and the ten largest hold 5% to 7.5%. Material for sequencing was whole blood. The receptors derive from an adult who was a healthcare worker with PCR-confirmed SARS-CoV-2 infection or an uninfected control (not recorded which).

This clonotype came up a few times. The gene calls are TRBV27 and TRBJ2-4; a possible D gene is TRBD1 (5 bases). The ends were cut back, 0 bases at V and 9 bases at J, with 15 bases in the middle. Germline V CDR1 and CDR2: MNHEY, SMNVEV (reference sequence). The CDR3 is 15 amino acids. CDR3 region: CASSLSAQFRGIQYF. As DNA, the CDR3 is TGTGCCAGCAGTTTATCGGCTCAGTTTAGGGGCATTCAGTACTTC.

As for this clonotype: This could be a read error, since a much larger clone is one nucleotide away. The genes are TRBV6-9 and TRBJ2-6; D not resolved. Looked up from germline, CDR1 is MNHGY and CDR2 is SVAAGI. The CDR3 extends over 15 amino acids. CDR3 region: CGSSPPTSGANVLTF. CDR3 in DNA: TGTGGCAGCAGTCCCCCCACCTCTGGGGCCAACGTCCTGACTTTC.

DNA for the CDR3: TGTGCCAGCAGCCCCCCCACTAGCGGGAGAAAAGAGCAGTACTTC. Its translation is CASSPPTSGRKEQYF. The rearrangement uses TRBV7-2 and TRBJ2-7, with 11 bases fitting TRBD2. The V gene's germline CDR1 is SGHTA and CDR2 FQGNSA. The CDR3 spans 15 residues. Trimming took 5 bases from V and 7 from J; bases not matched to a gene: 10.

On this clonotype: One base away lies a much larger clone, so this may be a sequencing read error. This chain connects TRBV20-1 to TRBJ1-1; TRBD1 agrees at 8 bases. Germline V gene lookup returns CDR1 DFQATT and CDR2 SNEGSKA (reference sequence). V lost 4 bases and J lost 4; bases outside the gene matches: 2. The CDR3 covers 12 residues. The chain's CDR3 is CSAKTGGTEAFF. CDR3 nucleotides: TGCAGTGCTAAAACAGGGGGCACTGAAGCTTTCTTT.

This clonotype has a count of ten or more. The chain uses TRBV7-2 and TRBJ2-7, with D possibly matching TRBD1 (6 bases). The germline V and J ends were trimmed by 6 bases and 9 bases, with 12 bases remaining between them. The germline gives CDR1 SGHTA, CDR2 FQGNSA. This CDR3 contains 11 residues. The CDR3 DNA sequence: TGTGCCAGCAGGGAAGGGGGTATGCAGTACTTC. Amino acid sequence: CASREGGMQYF.

Remarks on this clonotype: Since a much larger clone is just one base distant, this may be a read error. The rearrangement links TRBV7-6 to TRBJ1-2; 9 bases fit TRBD1. Germline lookup yields CDR1 SGHVS and CDR2 FNYEAQ. This CDR3 comprises 16 residues. CDR3 in DNA: TGTGTCAGCAGCTTAGCCCCAGGGACAGGGCTTGGTGGCTACACCTTC. This codes for CVSSLAPGTGLGGYTF.

This clonotype appeared many times. J is TRBJ1-3 and V is TRBV5-6; D remains ambiguous. The CDR3 runs to 14 residues. CDR1 and CDR2 from the germline V gene are SGHDT and YYEEEE. With 4 bases removed from V and 2 bases from J, the gap between germline ends came to 10 bases. The CDR3 here is CASSRRNPGNTIYF. CDR3 DNA: TGTGCCAGCAGCCGCAGGAATCCTGGAAACACCATATATTTT.

This clonotype was seen once. A much larger clone differs by one base, so this may be a read error. V and J are TRBV7-8 and TRBJ1-6; possible D gene TRBD1, 5 bases. Germline lookup yields CDR1 SGHVS and CDR2 FQNEAQ. The CDR3 runs to 17 residues. This chain's CDR3 is CANSLARDRVGPSPLHF. The DNA of the CDR3 is TGTGCCAACAGCTTAGCGAGGGACCGCGTGGGACCTTCACCCCTCCACTTT.

In its sample, this clonotype was seen many times. The chain joins TRBV28 to TRBJ1-1; possible D gene TRBD1, 5 bases. The CDR3 sequence is 14 residues long. Per the germline V gene, CDR1 is MDHEN and CDR2 is SYDVKM. The V end lost 8 bases, the J end lost 1 base, and 14 bases lay between the germline ends. CDR3 nucleotides: TGTGCCAGCCGCTCTCCCGGGGGGAACACTGAAGCTTTCTTT. This codes for CASRSPGGNTEAFF.

This clonotype appeared a few times. The J gene is TRBJ2-7, the V gene TRBV5-1, with 9 bases that match TRBD1. Germline values: CDR1 SGHRS, CDR2 YFSETQ. V shed 4 bases, J shed 4 bases, and the junction held 6 bases outside the gene matches. The CDR3 loop spans 14 amino acids. DNA for the CDR3: TGCGCCAGCAGCACTACAGGGGGCAATTACGAGCAGTACTTC. This encodes CASSTTGGNYEQYF. Based on the CDR3 plus reference TRBV5-1 and TRBJ2-7, the full variable domain is KAGVTQTPRYLIKTRGQQVTLSCSPISGHRSVSWYQQTPGQGLQFLFEYFSETQRNKGNFPGRFSGRQFSNSRSEMNVSTLELGDSALYLCASSTTGGNYEQYFGPGTRLTVT.

In its sample, this clonotype was seen many times. This chain connects TRBV7-6 to TRBJ2-2; 7 bases fit TRBD2. From germline, CDR1 is SGHVS and CDR2 FNYEAQ. V shed 1 base and J 5 bases; nucleotides not matched to a gene: 4. The CDR3 consists of 15 residues. CDR3 loop: CASSLGPGGTGELFF. The CDR3 DNA reads as TGTGCCAGCAGCTTAGGGCCGGGAGGTACCGGGGAGCTGTTTTTT.

This clonotype was seen at least ten times. The chain combines TRBV7-2 with TRBJ2-7; 8 bases match TRBD1. With 5 bases clipped from V and 3 bases from J, the junction kept 9 bases outside the gene matches. Germline assignment: CDR1 SGHTA and CDR2 FQGNSA. The CDR3 is made up of 15 amino acids. This CDR3 is CASSRGQGPVYEQYF. The CDR3 DNA is TGTGCCAGCAGCAGAGGACAGGGTCCCGTCTACGAGCAGTACTTC. The full variable domain, rest sourced from reference TRBV7-2 and TRBJ2-7, is GAGVSQSPSNKVTEKGKDVELRCDPISGHTALYWYRQSLGQGLEFLIYFQGNSAPDKSGLPSDRFSAERTGGSVSTLTIQRTQQEDSAVYLCASSRGQGPVYEQYFGPGTRLTVT.

This clonotype was seen more than once but under ten times. CDR3 in amino acids: CSANSVYNEQFF. In DNA form, the CDR3 reads TGCAGCGCTAATAGCGTCTACAATGAGCAGTTCTTC. This sequence joins TRBV29-1 and TRBJ2-1, with D perhaps matching TRBD2 (5 bases). The germline V gene encodes CDR1 SQVTM and CDR2 ANQGSEA. The CDR3 runs to 12 residues. V was clipped by 7 bases and J by 3 bases, with 10 bases between them.